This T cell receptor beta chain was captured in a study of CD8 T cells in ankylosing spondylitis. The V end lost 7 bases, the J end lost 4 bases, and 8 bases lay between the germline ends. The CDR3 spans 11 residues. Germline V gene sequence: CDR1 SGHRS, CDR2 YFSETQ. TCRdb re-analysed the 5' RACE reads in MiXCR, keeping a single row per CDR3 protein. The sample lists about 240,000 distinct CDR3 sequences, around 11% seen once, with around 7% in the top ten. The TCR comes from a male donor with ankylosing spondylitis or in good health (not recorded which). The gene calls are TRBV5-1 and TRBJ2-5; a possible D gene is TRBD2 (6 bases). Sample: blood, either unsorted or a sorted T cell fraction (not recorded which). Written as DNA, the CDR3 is TGCGCCAGCCGGGAGTCAGAGACCCAGTACTTC. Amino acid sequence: CASRESETQYF.